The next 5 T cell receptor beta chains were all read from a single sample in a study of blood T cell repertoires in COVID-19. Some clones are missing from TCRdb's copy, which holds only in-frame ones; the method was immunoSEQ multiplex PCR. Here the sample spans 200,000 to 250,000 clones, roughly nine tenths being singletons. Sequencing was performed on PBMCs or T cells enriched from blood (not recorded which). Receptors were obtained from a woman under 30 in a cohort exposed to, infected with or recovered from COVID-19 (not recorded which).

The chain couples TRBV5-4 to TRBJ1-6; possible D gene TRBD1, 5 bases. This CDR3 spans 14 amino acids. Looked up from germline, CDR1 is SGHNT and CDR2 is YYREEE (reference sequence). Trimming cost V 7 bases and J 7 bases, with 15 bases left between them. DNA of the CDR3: TGTGCCAGCTCCAGGGCAGAGGTCAATTCACCCCTCCACTTT. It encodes CASSRAEVNSPLHF.

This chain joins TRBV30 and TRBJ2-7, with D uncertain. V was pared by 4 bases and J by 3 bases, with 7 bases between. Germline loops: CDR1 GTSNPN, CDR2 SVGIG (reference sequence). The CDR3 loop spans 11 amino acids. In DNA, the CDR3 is TGTGCCTGGACTGCAGGCTACGAGCAGTACTTC. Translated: CAWTAGYEQYF.

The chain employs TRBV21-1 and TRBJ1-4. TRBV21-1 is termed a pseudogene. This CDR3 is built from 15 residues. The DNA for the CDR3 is TGTGCCAGCAGCAAAGACGGGACTCCAAATGAAAAACTGTTTTTT. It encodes CASSKDGTPNEKLFF.

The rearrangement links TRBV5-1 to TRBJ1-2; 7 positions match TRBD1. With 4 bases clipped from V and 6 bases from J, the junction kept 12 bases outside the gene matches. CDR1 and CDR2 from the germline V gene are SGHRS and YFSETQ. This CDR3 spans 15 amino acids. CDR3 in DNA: TGCGCCAGCAGCCTCCGGGACAGCCTGAGGGATGGCTACACCTTC. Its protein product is CASSLRDSLRDGYTF. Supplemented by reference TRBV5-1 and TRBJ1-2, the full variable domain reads KAGVTQTPRYLIKTRGQQVTLSCSPISGHRSVSWYQQTPGQGLQFLFEYFSETQRNKGNFPGRFSGRQFSNSRSEMNVSTLELGDSALYLCASSLRDSLRDGYTFGSGTRLTVV.

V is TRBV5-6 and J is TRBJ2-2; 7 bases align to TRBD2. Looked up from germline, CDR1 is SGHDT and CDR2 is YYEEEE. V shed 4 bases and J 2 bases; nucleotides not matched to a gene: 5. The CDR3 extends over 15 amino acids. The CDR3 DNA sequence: TGTGCCAGCAGCCGAAGGGACTATAACACCGGGGAGCTGTTTTTT. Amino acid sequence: CASSRRDYNTGELFF.